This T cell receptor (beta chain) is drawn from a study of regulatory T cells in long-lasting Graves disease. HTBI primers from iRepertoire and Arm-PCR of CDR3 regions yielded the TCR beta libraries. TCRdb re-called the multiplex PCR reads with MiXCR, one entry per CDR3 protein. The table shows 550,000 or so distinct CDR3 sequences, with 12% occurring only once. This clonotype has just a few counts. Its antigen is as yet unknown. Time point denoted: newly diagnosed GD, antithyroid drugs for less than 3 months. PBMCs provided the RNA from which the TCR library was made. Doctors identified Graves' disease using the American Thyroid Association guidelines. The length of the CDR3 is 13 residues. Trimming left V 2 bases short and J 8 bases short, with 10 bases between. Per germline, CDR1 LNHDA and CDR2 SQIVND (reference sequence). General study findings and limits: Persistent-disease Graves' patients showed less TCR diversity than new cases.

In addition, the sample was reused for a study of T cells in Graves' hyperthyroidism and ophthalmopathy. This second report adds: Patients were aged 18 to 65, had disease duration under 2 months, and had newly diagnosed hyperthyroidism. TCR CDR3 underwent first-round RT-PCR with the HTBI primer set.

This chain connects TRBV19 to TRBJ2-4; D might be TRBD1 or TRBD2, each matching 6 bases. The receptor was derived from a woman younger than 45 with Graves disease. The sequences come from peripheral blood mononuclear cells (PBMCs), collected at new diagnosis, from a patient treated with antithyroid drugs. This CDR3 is CASSINREDIQYF. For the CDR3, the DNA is TGTGCCAGTAGTATAAACAGGGAGGACATTCAGTACTTC.